Each of the 15 T cell receptor beta chains below was sequenced from the same sample in a study of vaccination and CD4 T cells after COVID-19. Documented time point: late sampling 161 to 241 days after vaccination in a few convalescent patients. Regarding treatment: approximately nine-day PBMC culture with coronavirus spike peptide pools or control peptides (ViraFEST assay). Oncomine TCR Beta short-read sequencing was applied to DNA from cultured CD4+ T cells. TCRdb re-derived calls from the PCR reads in MiXCR, one entry per CDR3 protein. The sample lists roughly 15,000 distinct CDR3 sequences; around half were seen once. Which antigens these TCRs recognize remains unknown. Sequencing was performed on CD4+ T cells from blood, cultured in vitro, taken about 7 months after SARS-CoV-2 vaccination. These receptor sequences come from a human donor who had recovered from COVID-19.

This chain joins TRBV7-8 and TRBJ2-5, with 11 bases aligning to TRBD2. Trimming took 5 bases from V and 1 from J; bases not matched to a gene: 9. CDR1 is SGHVS, CDR2 FQNEAQ, per germline. CDR3 length: 17 residues. The CDR3 loop reads CASSPRLTSGAQETQYF. The CDR3 DNA sequence: TGTGCCAGCAGCCCCAGATTGACTAGCGGGGCCCAAGAGACCCAGTACTTC.

This chain connects TRBV6-1 to TRBJ1-2, with D unclear. V shed 5 bases and J shed 0 bases, with 13 bases lying between them. Germline-derived CDR1 and CDR2 are MNHNS and SASEGT. The CDR3 extends over 15 amino acids. The CDR3 DNA reads as TGTGCCAGCAGTCTAGACACCTTAACTAACTATGGCTACACCTTC. Its translation: CASSLDTLTNYGYTF.

The chain employs TRBV10-1 and TRBJ1-2; D ambiguous. The V end was cut by 1 base, the J end by 8 bases, with 11 bases between. The CDR3 loop spans 13 amino acids. Germline assignment: CDR1 WNHNN and CDR2 SYGVQD (reference sequence). The CDR3 coding sequence is TGCGCCAGCAGTGAGTTGTTGGGCCGGGGCTACACCTTC. Residues: CASSELLGRGYTF.

The chain has TRBV15 and TRBJ2-7; D tentatively fits TRBD1 or TRBD2 (7 bases each). The CDR3 contains 18 residues. CDR1 is LNHNV and CDR2 is YYDKDF in the germline V gene (reference sequence). With 1 base removed from V and 11 bases from J, the gap between germline ends came to 30 bases. The CDR3 DNA sequence: TGTGCCACCAGCAGAGGCTACGACAGGGTGGGGACTATCGACCAGGAGTACTTC. This sequence encodes CATSRGYDRVGTIDQEYF.

V gene TRBV6-5 combines with J gene TRBJ2-7; no definite D call. The CDR3 has 13 residues. The germline gives CDR1 MNHEY, CDR2 SVGAGI. V lost 3 bases to trimming and J lost 7 bases, with 13 bases between them. The CDR3 here is CASSYDGFEEQYF. As DNA, the CDR3 is TGTGCCAGCAGTTATGACGGGTTCGAGGAGCAGTACTTC.

The chain couples TRBV24-1 to TRBJ2-2, with 11 nucleotides matching TRBD2. From germline, CDR1 is KGHDR and CDR2 SFDVKD. The junction had 10 bases not matched to a gene; V was cut back by 4 bases and J by 7 bases. CDR3 length: 17 residues. CDR3 DNA sequence: TGTGCCACCAGTGAGAATAGCGGGAGGGGGATGTTCGGGGAGCTGTTTTTT. Encoded protein: CATSENSGRGMFGELFF.

This clonotype occurred a few times. This chain joins TRBV7-9 and TRBJ2-5, with D maybe TRBD1 (6 bases). This CDR3 contains 14 residues. Germline values: CDR1 SEHNR, CDR2 FQNEAQ (reference sequence). V was trimmed by 5 bases and J by 3 bases, leaving 13 bases between them. CDR3: CASSLYRVEETQYF. CDR3 in DNA: TGTGCCAGCAGCCTCTACAGGGTCGAAGAGACCCAGTACTTC.

The chain employs TRBV11-2 and TRBJ1-2, with TRBD1 matching over 7 bases. The CDR3 spans 15 residues. Germline V gene data show CDR1 as SGHAT and CDR2 as FQNNGV. V was clipped by 2 bases and J by 7 bases; unmatched bases: 10. CDR3 sequence reads: CASSLPRTGGRGYTF. Written as DNA, the CDR3 is TGTGCCAGCAGCTTACCCCGGACAGGAGGTCGTGGCTACACCTTC.

V gene TRBV15 combines with J gene TRBJ1-1; tentatively, D is TRBD1 (6 bases). V was clipped by 0 bases and J by 1 base, with 9 bases between them. This CDR3 comprises 15 residues. Germline V gene data show CDR1 as LNHNV and CDR2 as YYDKDF (reference sequence). CDR3 sequence reads: CATSREPGENTEAFF. CDR3 coding DNA: TGTGCCACCAGCAGAGAACCAGGGGAGAACACTGAAGCTTTCTTT.

The V call is TRBV20-1, the J call TRBJ2-7, with a tentative D call TRBD2 (7 bases). V shed 6 bases and J shed 4 bases, with 22 bases lying between them. CDR1 is DFQATT, CDR2 SNEGSKA, per germline (reference sequence). CDR3 length: 15 residues. CDR3 sequence (DNA): TGCAGTGCGCCTGATGGGGGCGGGGGACGATACGAGCAGTACTTC. This translates into CSAPDGGGGRYEQYF.

Only a few counts were recorded for this clonotype. This rearrangement joins TRBV6-1 to TRBJ1-5, with TRBD1 as a possible D gene (6 bases). The CDR3 consists of 13 residues. V gave up 7 bases and J gave up 8 bases, with 15 bases separating them. Germline values: CDR1 MNHNS, CDR2 SASEGT. The chain's CDR3 is CASTTTGPEPQHF. The CDR3 DNA reads as TGTGCCAGCACCACAACAGGGCCGGAGCCCCAGCATTTT.

The gene calls are TRBV4-3 and TRBJ1-2, with no clear D. Trimming took 0 bases from V and 7 from J, leaving 12 bases between them. Germline loops: CDR1 LGHNA, CDR2 YSLEER. This CDR3 contains 14 residues. CDR3 DNA sequence: TGCGCCAGCAGCCAAGATCGTAGGACGGTTGGCTACACCTTC. Translated: CASSQDRRTVGYTF.

The chain recombines TRBV27 with TRBJ1-5, with D unclear. Trimming pared 5 bases from V and 1 base from J, leaving 18 bases between. The germline V gene encodes CDR1 MNHEY and CDR2 SMNVEV (reference sequence). The CDR3 has 17 residues. The CDR3 is CASSRFGAEGSNQPQHF. CDR3 nucleotide sequence: TGTGCCAGCAGTAGATTTGGAGCAGAGGGAAGCAATCAGCCCCAGCATTTT.

In this sample, this clonotype turned up a few times. J is TRBJ2-7 and V is TRBV6-2 or TRBV6-3; no clear D. The germline V gene has CDR1 MNHEY and CDR2 SVGEGT. V was shortened by 2 bases and J by 6 bases, with 8 bases between the two germline ends. The CDR3 sequence is 12 residues long. CDR3 bases: TGTGCCAGCAGTTACGGAACGCGCGAGCAGTACTTC. The encoded protein is CASSYGTREQYF.

The genes are TRBV20-1 and TRBJ2-3; 8 bases are a match to TRBD2. The CDR3 consists of 17 residues. J gave up 1 base and V 3 bases, and 12 bases lay outside the gene matches. Germline loops: CDR1 DFQATT, CDR2 SNEGSKA (reference sequence). This chain's CDR3 is CSARSPGLASGTDTQYF. The CDR3 DNA is TGCAGTGCTAGGAGCCCCGGACTAGCTTCTGGCACAGATACGCAGTATTTT.